The 31 T cell receptor beta chains listed next were all sequenced from one sample in a study of blood T cell repertoires in COVID-19. Clones were read by immunoSEQ multiplex PCR, and TCRdb kept only the in-frame ones, dropping some. The data show under 150,000 clones, with 84% seen just once and 35% to 40% held by the top ten. Source material: peripheral blood. These receptors were taken from a human donor in a cohort sampled during active COVID-19.

The CDR3 is CASSLNVESGGEAFF. The DNA for the CDR3 is TGTGCCAGCAGCTTGAACGTCGAAAGCGGAGGGGAAGCTTTCTTT. V gene TRBV5-4 combines with J gene TRBJ1-1, with unresolved D. The length of the CDR3 is 15 residues. The V gene's germline CDR1 is SGHNT and CDR2 YYREEE (reference sequence). Trimming pared 1 base from V and 8 bases from J, leaving 18 bases between.

The V gene is TRBV18, the J gene TRBJ2-7; 8 bases are a match to TRBD1. With V trimmed by 5 bases and J by 0 bases, 3 bases remained unmatched. The CDR3 is 14 amino acids. Germline CDR1 KGHSH, CDR2 LQKENI. The CDR3 bases are TGTGCCAGCTCAAAAGACAGGGGCTCCTACGAGCAGTACTTC. As protein: CASSKDRGSYEQYF.

This chain connects TRBV4-1 to TRBJ1-4; 7 positions match TRBD1. This CDR3 region has 15 residues. After removal of 6 bases from V and 8 bases from J, the junction contained 12 bases not matched to a gene. Germline-derived CDR1 and CDR2 are MGHRA and YSYEKL. CDR3 in DNA: TGCGCCAGCAGTTACCCTGGCAGGGGGGACGAAAAACTGTTTTTT. Translated: CASSYPGRGDEKLFF.

This CDR3 is CASSPPDRVLHGYTF. As DNA, the CDR3 is TGTGCCAGCTCACCACCCGACAGGGTCCTACATGGCTACACCTTC. The rearrangement links TRBV18 to TRBJ1-2; 7 positions agree with TRBD1. CDR3 size: 15 residues. J gave up 6 bases and V 0 bases, and 7 bases lay outside the gene matches. In germline, CDR1 is KGHSH, CDR2 LQKENI.

The genes are TRBV5-1 and TRBJ2-7; D perhaps matches TRBD2 (5 bases). The V gene's germline CDR1 is SGHRS and CDR2 YFSETQ. Trimming cost V 0 bases and J 4 bases, with 20 bases left between them. The CDR3 is made up of 17 amino acids. CDR3 in amino acids: CASSLGVAGPGPYEQYF. In nucleotides, the CDR3 is TGCGCCAGCAGCTTGGGAGTCGCGGGTCCTGGCCCATACGAGCAGTACTTC.

The chain combines TRBV19 with TRBJ1-4; D uncertain. The CDR3 has 14 residues. V lost 5 bases and J 3 bases, leaving 10 bases between the germline ends. Germline-derived CDR1 and CDR2 are LNHDA and SQIVND (reference sequence). CDR3 sequence reads: CASSGSRANEKLFF. The CDR3 coding sequence is TGTGCCAGTAGTGGGAGTCGAGCTAATGAAAAACTGTTTTTT.

The V and J genes are TRBV6-5 and TRBJ1-1; 9 bases align to TRBD1. Germline V gene sequence: CDR1 MNHEY, CDR2 SVGAGI. The CDR3 length is 12 residues. V lost 7 bases, J lost 7 bases, and 4 bases stayed unmatched. The DNA of the CDR3 is TGTGCCAGCAAAACAGGGGGCGGTGAAGCTTTCTTT. Its protein product is CASKTGGGEAFF.

J is TRBJ1-5 and V is TRBV14; D is uncertain. Germline CDR1 SGHDN, CDR2 FVKESK. This CDR3 contains 14 residues. The V end was cut by 1 base, the J end by 6 bases, with 10 bases between. DNA for the CDR3: TGTGCCAGCAGCCAAGGCGGGTCTCGTCAGCCCCAGCATTTT. The encoded protein is CASSQGGSRQPQHF.

V gene TRBV5-1 combines with J gene TRBJ2-3; 8 bases map to TRBD2. Germline CDR1 is SGHRS and CDR2 is YFSETQ. The CDR3 runs to 14 residues. Unmatched junction bases numbered 4, after V lost 2 bases and J lost 5 bases. The CDR3 DNA is TGCGCCAGCAGCTTACAGCGGGGGCAAGATACGCAGTATTTT. Its translation: CASSLQRGQDTQYF.

V is TRBV14 and J is TRBJ2-2; D gene unclear. From germline, CDR1 is SGHDN and CDR2 FVKESK. V was pared by 2 bases and J by 1 base, with 5 bases between. The length of the CDR3 is 14 residues. This chain's CDR3 is CASSQNWNTGELFF. CDR3 in DNA: TGTGCCAGCAGCCAAAACTGGAACACCGGGGAGCTGTTTTTT.

This clone appeared a few times. This rearrangement joins TRBV3-1 (or the pseudogene TRBV3-2) to TRBJ2-1, with TRBD2 identical over 7 bases. After removal of 0 bases from V and 16 bases from J, the junction contained 9 bases not matched to a gene. The CDR3 covers 13 residues. Germline V gene data show CDR1 as LGHDT and CDR2 as YNNKEL (reference sequence). The CDR3 sequence: CASSQDPGLGNFF. CDR3 DNA: TGTGCCAGCAGCCAAGATCCCGGACTAGGCAATTTCTTC.

This chain uses TRBV5-4 with TRBJ1-2; the D is unclear. CDR3 size: 13 residues. CDR1 SGHNT and CDR2 YYREEE come from the germline V gene (reference sequence). Trimming shortened V by 2 bases and J by 2 bases, and 7 bases separated the two germline ends. Written as DNA, the CDR3 is TGTGCCAGCAGCTTAATAGCGAACTATGGCTACACCTTC. Translating gives CASSLIANYGYTF.

This clone was seen a handful of times. The chain uses TRBV5-4 and TRBJ2-7; D is unclear. The CDR3 runs 12 residues. Trimming pared 4 bases from V and 10 bases from J, leaving 15 bases between. Germline-derived CDR1 and CDR2 are SGHNT and YYREEE (reference sequence). The CDR3: CASSPARGGQYF. CDR3 bases: TGTGCCAGCAGCCCCGCCCGCGGTGGACAGTACTTC.

This sequence joins TRBV7-2 and TRBJ2-7; 8 positions match TRBD1. The V segment lost 2 bases and the J segment 4 bases; nucleotides outside the gene matches: 7. Germline lookup yields CDR1 SGHTA and CDR2 FQGNSA. This CDR3 has 15 residues. DNA of the CDR3: TGTGCCAGCAGCTTATCCACAGGGGGTGAATACGAGCAGTACTTC. As protein: CASSLSTGGEYEQYF.

V usage is TRBV5-5 and J usage is TRBJ1-2, with D uncertain. V lost 4 bases, J lost 0 bases, and 7 bases lay in between. There are 13 residues in the CDR3. Per germline, CDR1 SGHKS and CDR2 YYEKEE (reference sequence). The CDR3 sequence is CASSATANYGYTF. The DNA for the CDR3 is TGTGCCAGCAGCGCTACAGCTAACTATGGCTACACCTTC.

The rearrangement uses TRBV29-1 and TRBJ2-7, with a possible D match to TRBD1 (6 bases). Between the trimmed V and J ends, which lost 0 bases and 0 bases, there was a span of 9 bases. Germline V gene sequence: CDR1 SQVTM, CDR2 ANQGSEA. The CDR3 is 14 residues long. The CDR3, as DNA: TGCAGCGTTGAAGACAGGGGTATCTCCTACGAGCAGTACTTC. It translates to CSVEDRGISYEQYF.

This chain links TRBV11-2 with TRBJ1-2, with 12 positions matching TRBD1. Losses at the gene ends were 2 bases for V and 8 bases for J; bases not matched to a gene: 12. This CDR3 spans 17 amino acids. The V gene's germline CDR1 is SGHAT and CDR2 FQNNGV. The CDR3 loop reads CASSLLGTGGLTFGYTF. The CDR3, as DNA: TGTGCCAGCAGCTTATTAGGGACAGGGGGCTTAACCTTCGGCTACACCTTC.

The chain links TRBV6-5 to TRBJ2-5; 7 positions match TRBD1. The CDR3 runs to 13 residues. Unmatched junction bases numbered 2, after V lost 6 bases and J lost 1 base. Germline V CDR1 and CDR2: MNHEY, SVGAGI. CDR3 sequence (DNA): TGTGCCAGCAGAAGGGGGCCCCAAGAGACCCAGTACTTC. Translated, it gives CASRRGPQETQYF.

The chain recombines TRBV9 with TRBJ1-2; tentative D call: TRBD1 (6 bases). The CDR3 length is 15 residues. The V end lost 0 bases, the J end lost 1 base, and 10 bases lay between the germline ends. Germline lookup yields CDR1 SGDLS and CDR2 YYNGEE. In nucleotides, the CDR3 is TGTGCCAGCAGCGTAGGGGCAGGGGATAACTATGGCTACACCTTC. Its protein is CASSVGAGDNYGYTF.

The rearrangement links TRBV6-4 to TRBJ1-4; possibly TRBD1 for D (5 bases). The CDR3 is 17 residues long. The V end was cut by 7 bases, the J end by 8 bases, with 26 bases between. The V gene's germline CDR1 is MRHNA and CDR2 SNTAGT. CDR3 sequence reads: CASITILGPGREEKLFF. The DNA for the CDR3 is TGTGCCAGCATCACCATCCTCGGGCCAGGGCGGGAGGAAAAACTGTTTTTT.

This clone was seen a few times. The rearrangement links TRBV19 to TRBJ2-2; D gene unclear. Per the germline V gene, CDR1 is LNHDA and CDR2 is SQIVND (reference sequence). The V gene lost 4 bases and the J gene lost 4 bases, with 10 bases spanning the gap. The CDR3 is 14 amino acids. The CDR3 loop is CASSTGHRTGELFF. The DNA for the CDR3 is TGTGCCAGTAGTACGGGTCATCGCACCGGGGAGCTGTTTTTT.

The chain joins TRBV20-1 to TRBJ1-1; D gene uncertain. The germline V and J ends were trimmed by 7 bases and 3 bases, with 9 bases remaining between them. CDR1 and CDR2 from the germline V gene are DFQATT and SNEGSKA (reference sequence). The CDR3 runs to 11 residues. The CDR3 bases are TGCAGTGTTCTAGGCGACACTGAAGCTTTCTTT. Translation: CSVLGDTEAFF.

V usage is TRBV5-4 and J usage is TRBJ1-1; D not resolved. The CDR3 sequence is 13 residues long. V lost 2 bases, J lost 5 bases, and 10 bases lay in between. CDR1 and CDR2 from the germline V gene are SGHNT and YYREEE (reference sequence). The CDR3 bases are TGTGCCAGCAGCTTAGCCGGGAGAACTGAAGCTTTCTTT. Protein: CASSLAGRTEAFF.

The V gene is TRBV10-1, the J gene TRBJ2-3; TRBD1 matches at 7 bases. Germline V CDR1 and CDR2: WNHNN, SYGVQD (reference sequence). The V gene end was trimmed by 7 bases and the J gene end by 2 bases; junction bases not matched to a gene: 6. The CDR3 has 14 residues. CDR3 nucleotide sequence: TGCGCCAGCAAAGACAAGGGGGCCACAGATACGCAGTATTTT. Its translation: CASKDKGATDTQYF.

V and J are TRBV4-1 and TRBJ2-2; 8 bases fit TRBD1. J was trimmed by 5 bases and V by 4 bases; bases with no gene match: 6. The CDR3 contains 15 residues. The germline V gene encodes CDR1 MGHRA and CDR2 YSYEKL. In DNA, the CDR3 is TGCGCCAGCAGCCCGCCCAGGGGGCGAACCGGGGAGCTGTTTTTT. This encodes CASSPPRGRTGELFF.

The chain has TRBV6-2 or TRBV6-3 and TRBJ1-2; 7 bases match TRBD1. In germline, CDR1 is MNHEY, CDR2 SVGEGT. The J segment lost 2 bases and the V segment lost 4 bases, leaving 7 bases of the junction unmatched. The CDR3 loop spans 15 amino acids. The CDR3 protein is CASSFIDRVNYGYTF. In DNA form, the CDR3 reads TGTGCCAGCAGTTTTATAGACAGGGTGAACTATGGCTACACCTTC.

This clone came up once. This sequence joins TRBV7-2 and TRBJ2-7; 8 bases line up with TRBD1. CDR1 is SGHTA, CDR2 FQGNSA, per germline. This CDR3 is built from 15 residues. V shed 5 bases, J shed 0 bases, and the junction held 6 bases outside the gene matches. The CDR3 sequence is CASSKDRGFSYEQYF. CDR3 sequence (DNA): TGTGCCAGCAGCAAAGACAGGGGCTTCTCCTACGAGCAGTACTTC.

V gene TRBV9 combines with J gene TRBJ2-7, with D possibly being TRBD2 (7 bases). The CDR3 contains 14 residues. V was trimmed by 4 bases and J by 2 bases, leaving 13 bases between them. Looked up from germline, CDR1 is SGDLS and CDR2 is YYNGEE. CDR3 loop: CASSPAGATYEQYF. The CDR3 region has the DNA TGTGCCAGCAGCCCGGCGGGGGCGACCTACGAGCAGTACTTC.

V usage is TRBV30 and J usage is TRBJ2-7; TRBD1 agrees at 7 bases. J was trimmed by 0 bases and V by 4 bases; bases with no gene match: 3. The CDR3 sequence is 13 residues long. Germline lookup yields CDR1 GTSNPN and CDR2 SVGIG (reference sequence). The CDR3 reads CAWNRDSSYEQYF. The CDR3 region has the DNA TGTGCCTGGAACCGGGACAGCTCCTACGAGCAGTACTTC.

The chain joins TRBV27 to TRBJ2-7, with TRBD1 as a possible D gene (6 bases). With 5 bases removed from V and 0 bases from J, the gap between germline ends came to 8 bases. Germline V lookup: CDR1 MNHEY, CDR2 SMNVEV (reference sequence). This CDR3 contains 13 residues. The CDR3 nucleotides read TGTGCCAGCAGTCGCAGGGGCTCCTACGAGCAGTACTTC. This sequence encodes CASSRRGSYEQYF.

A single count supports this clone. The V gene is TRBV3-1 (or the pseudogene TRBV3-2), the J gene TRBJ1-2; the match to TRBD1 covers 10 bases. Germline V gives CDR1 LGHDT, CDR2 YNNKEL (reference sequence). The CDR3 covers 17 residues. V shed 0 bases and J 3 bases; nucleotides not matched to a gene: 7. In DNA, the CDR3 is TGTGCCAGCAGCCAAGAAGAAGGGACAGGGGACTACTATGGCTACACCTTC. Protein sequence: CASSQEEGTGDYYGYTF.